This entry is about one T cell receptor beta chain. In the study's own analysis: Cell counts per sample came from amplifying reference gene primers. Clones were sequenced by immunoSEQ multiplex PCR, and TCRdb holds only the in-frame ones, with some missing. V, J and clone size are taken as reported in that table, and D and trimming were inferred from the DNA itself. The sample holds approximately 50,000 clones, 65% to 85% seen once. This specimen comes from a study of blood T cell repertoires in COVID-19. Overall study: The United States, Italy and Spain provided the acute and convalescent COVID-19 samples. T cells, B-cell-depleted T cells, or PBMCs supplied cDNA or gDNA.

The CDR3 consists of 13 residues. V was cut by 1 base and J by 4 bases, with 7 bases left in between. The TCR originated in a human donor in a cohort sampled during active COVID-19. Sequencing input: peripheral blood. The chain carries TRBV12-3 or TRBV12-4 and TRBJ1-2; maybe TRBD1 (5 bases). The CDR3: CASSLGQIYGYTF. In DNA form, the CDR3 reads TGTGCCAGCAGTTTAGGACAGATCTATGGCTACACCTTC.